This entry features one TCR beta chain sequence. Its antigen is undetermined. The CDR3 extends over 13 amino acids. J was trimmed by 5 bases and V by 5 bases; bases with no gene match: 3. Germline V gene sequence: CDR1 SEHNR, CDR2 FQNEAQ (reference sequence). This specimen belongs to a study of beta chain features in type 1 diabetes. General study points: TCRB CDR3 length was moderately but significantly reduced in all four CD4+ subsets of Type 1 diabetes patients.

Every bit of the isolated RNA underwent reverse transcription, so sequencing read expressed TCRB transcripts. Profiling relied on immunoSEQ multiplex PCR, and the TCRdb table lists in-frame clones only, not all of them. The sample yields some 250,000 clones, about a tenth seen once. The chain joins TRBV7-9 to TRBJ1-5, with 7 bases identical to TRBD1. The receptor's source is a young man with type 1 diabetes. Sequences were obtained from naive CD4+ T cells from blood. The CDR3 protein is CASSPDRDQPQHF. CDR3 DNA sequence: TGTGCCAGCAGCCCTGACAGGGATCAGCCCCAGCATTTT.